These T cell receptor beta chains were read from a single sample in a study of T cells in tuberculosis. Method: immunoSEQ multiplex PCR; TCRdb's copy keeps in-frame clones and lacks some. The repertoire has about 59,000 clones, about 86% of them found once; the top ten carry 9.5% to 15%. Sequencing used CD1b-GMM tetramer-negative cells sorted from PBMCs. These receptor sequences come from an adult woman with latent tuberculosis. Both conserved end residues are part of each CDR3. A D gene is named only where the DNA matches it firmly. Size tells how often a clone was seen (once, few, many) or the class of an expanded clone, and some rows leave it out.

V	J	length	size	D	CDR3	DNA
TRBV6-5	TRBJ2-7	13	.	TRBD2	CATTLAGGREQYF	TGTGCAACGACACTCGCGGGGGGGAGGGAGCAGTACTTC
TRBV19	TRBJ2-3	17	.	.	CASSIGGGGFSTDTQYF	TGTGCCAGTAGTATAGGGGGCGGGGGCTTTAGCACAGATACGCAGTATTTT
TRBV7-8	TRBJ1-1	16	.	TRBD1	CASSPRGTGRNTEAFF	TGTGCCAGCAGCCCACGGGGGACAGGGCGGAACACTGAAGCTTTCTTT
TRBV11-2	TRBJ1-5	15	.	.	CASSLGLSGNQPQHF	TGTGCCAGCAGCTTAGGCCTGTCGGGCAATCAGCCCCAGCATTTT
TRBV7-2	TRBJ1-1	13	few	.	CASSLNGNTEAFF	TGTGCCAGCAGCCTAAACGGGAACACTGAAGCTTTCTTT
TRBV2	TRBJ2-5	14	.	.	CASSEEAGPETQYF	TGTGCCAGCAGTGAAGAAGCGGGCCCGGAGACCCAGTACTTC
TRBV19	TRBJ2-3	14	.	TRBD2	CASRLAGVADTQYF	TGTGCCAGTAGGTTGGCGGGAGTCGCAGATACGCAGTATTTT
TRBV5-1	TRBJ2-1	16	.	TRBD2	CASSHILAGFNNEQFF	TGCGCCAGCAGCCATATACTAGCGGGGTTTAACAATGAGCAGTTCTTC
TRBV2	TRBJ2-2	14	few	TRBD2	CASSGLAGYGELFF	TGTGCCAGCAGTGGACTAGCGGGGTACGGGGAGCTGTTTTTT
TRBV6-1	TRBJ2-1	17	.	TRBD2	CASSAGTSGASYNEQFF	TGTGCCAGCAGTGCCGGGACTAGCGGGGCCTCCTACAATGAGCAGTTCTTC
TRBV7-8	TRBJ2-7	15	once	TRBD1	CASSVEGQGSLEQYF	TGTGCCAGCAGCGTAGAGGGACAGGGGTCCCTCGAGCAGTACTTC
TRBV27	TRBJ1-5	17	.	TRBD1	CASSPRTGGVGNQPQHF	TGTGCCAGCAGTCCCCGGACAGGTGGGGTTGGCAATCAGCCCCAGCATTTT
TRBV7-8	TRBJ2-1	15	.	TRBD2	CASSFGGGSYNEQFF	TGTGCCAGCAGCTTTGGGGGGGGCTCCTACAATGAGCAGTTCTTC
TRBV4-3	TRBJ2-7	19	.	TRBD2	CASSQEGEKGASGAYEQYF	TGCGCCAGCAGCCAAGAAGGGGAAAAAGGGGCTAGCGGGGCCTACGAGCAGTACTTC
TRBV5-8	TRBJ2-1	15	.	TRBD1	CASSFGQGATDEQFF	TGTGCCAGCAGCTTTGGACAGGGCGCGACGGATGAGCAGTTCTTC
TRBV9	TRBJ2-1	16	.	.	CASSVGGTPTYNEQFF	TGTGCCAGCAGCGTAGGGGGGACACCCACCTACAATGAGCAGTTCTTC
TRBV7-9	TRBJ2-5	16	.	TRBD1	CASSLGLTGDGETQYF	TGTGCCAGCAGCTTAGGGCTAACAGGGGACGGCGAGACCCAGTACTTC
TRBV6-6	TRBJ1-2	16	.	TRBD1	CASRPGTGPDNYGYTF	TGTGCCAGCAGGCCCGGGACAGGGCCCGATAACTATGGCTACACCTTC